This T cell receptor (beta chain) was sequenced during a study of blood T cell repertoires in COVID-19 (dated by TCRdb to 2019 to 2021). For the wider study: Samples from collaborators originated in the United States, Italy and Spain and spanned both the acute and convalescent phases of COVID-19. The repertoires were released in a freely available public database intended as a resource for research on the immune response to SARS-CoV-2. Deeply sampled blood TCRbeta repertoires from subjects exposed to, actively infected with, or recovered from COVID-19 were included in the dataset. Samples were obtained from the ongoing ImmuneRACE study (first 160 participants) and from over a thousand subjects provided by 6 global collaborators. The prospective study material was composed of cDNA or gDNA derived from T cells, B-cell-depleted T cells, or PBMCs. Where available, HLA class I and class II types were taken from metadata supplied by the sample provider and were not determined by assay-based typing. The sample metadata nearly always contained a de-identified subject ID, COVID-19 status, age in years and sex. Here is what the overall study found, with its caveats: The amount of clinical and demographic metadata varied by source and participant and was provided uncurated.

The collaborating institutions used their own protocols to collect whole blood in K2EDTA tubes. For TCRbeta analysis, collaborators shipped samples as frozen whole blood, isolated PBMCs, or DNA extracted from either of those sample types. TCRbeta CDR3 regions were amplified from genomic DNA using the immunoSEQ Assay, a bias-controlled multiplex PCR. Processing in the source paper ran as follows. The number of nucleated cells in each sample was estimated by amplification of reference gene primers within the assay. To quantify the absolute abundance of each unique TCRbeta CDR3 rearrangement, sequence reads were collapsed and filtered. Productive Simpson clonality was computed per sample as the square root of Simpson's diversity index over productive rearrangements. The table was pulled from immuneACCESS by TCRdb, which kept in-frame rearrangements only. Such tables lose some clones; where checked, under half of the loss comes from unresolved V genes, and the rest has no known cause. That table gives V, J and clone size, and the DNA gave D and trimming. The sample table contains under 130,000 clones; only one count was recorded for about four fifths of them. The ten largest clonotypes hold 12% of the sample.

From cysteine to phenylalanine, the CDR3 is 14 amino acids long. Just CDR3 DNA is preserved here, 42 bases in frame from base 1. Trimming leaves V shorter by 8 bases and J shorter by 4 bases, with the junction holding 10 bases beyond the gene matches. CDR1 and CDR2 are drawn from the germline V gene (reference sequence): MNHEY, SMNVEV. As for this clone: What this receptor recognizes is not known. Base qualities are not provided; no much larger clone lies one nucleotide away.

The V and J genes are TRBV27 and TRBJ1-2; 7 junctional bases match TRBD1. This receptor was identified in a human donor in a cohort sampled during active COVID-19. Sequenced sample: peripheral blood. The CDR3 here reads CASGQTGVVYGYTF. The nucleotides read TGTGCCAGCGGCCAAACAGGGGTGGTCTATGGCTACACCTTC.